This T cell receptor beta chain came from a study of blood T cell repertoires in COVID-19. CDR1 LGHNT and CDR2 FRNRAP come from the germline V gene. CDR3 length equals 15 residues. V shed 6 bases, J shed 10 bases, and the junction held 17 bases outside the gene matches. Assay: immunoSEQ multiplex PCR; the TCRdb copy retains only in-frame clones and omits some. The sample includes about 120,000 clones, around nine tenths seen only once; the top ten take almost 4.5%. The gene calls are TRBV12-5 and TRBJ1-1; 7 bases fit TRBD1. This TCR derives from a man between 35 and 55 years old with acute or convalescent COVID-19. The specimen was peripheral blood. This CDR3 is CASGQGVRREEVAFF. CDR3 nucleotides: TGTGCTAGTGGCCAGGGGGTGCGGAGGGAGGAGGTAGCTTTCTTT.